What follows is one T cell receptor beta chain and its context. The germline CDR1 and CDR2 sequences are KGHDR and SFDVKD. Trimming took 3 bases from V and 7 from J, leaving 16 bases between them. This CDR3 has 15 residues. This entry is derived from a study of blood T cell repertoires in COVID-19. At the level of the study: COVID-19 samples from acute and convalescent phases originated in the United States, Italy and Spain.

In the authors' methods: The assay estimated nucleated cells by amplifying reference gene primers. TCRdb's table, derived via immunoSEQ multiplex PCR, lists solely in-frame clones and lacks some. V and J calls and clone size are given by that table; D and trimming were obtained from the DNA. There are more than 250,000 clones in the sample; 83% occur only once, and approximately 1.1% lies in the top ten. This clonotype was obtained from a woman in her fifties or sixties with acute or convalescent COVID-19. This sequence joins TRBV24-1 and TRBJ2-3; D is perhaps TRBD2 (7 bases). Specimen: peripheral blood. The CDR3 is CATSDGSGTRNTQYF. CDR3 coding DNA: TGTGCCACCAGTGATGGGAGCGGGACAAGGAATACGCAGTATTTT.